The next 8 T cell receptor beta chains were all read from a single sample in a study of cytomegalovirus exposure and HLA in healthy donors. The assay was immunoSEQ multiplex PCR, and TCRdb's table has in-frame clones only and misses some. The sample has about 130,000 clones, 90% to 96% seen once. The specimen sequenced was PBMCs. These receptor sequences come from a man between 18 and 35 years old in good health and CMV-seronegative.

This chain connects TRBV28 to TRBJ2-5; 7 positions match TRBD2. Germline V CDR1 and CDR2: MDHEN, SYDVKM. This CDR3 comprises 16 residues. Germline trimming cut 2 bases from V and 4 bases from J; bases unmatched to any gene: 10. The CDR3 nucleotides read TGTGCCAGCAGTTTAGGGGTCGCGGGAGTGGCAGAGACCCAGTACTTC. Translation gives CASSLGVAGVAETQYF.

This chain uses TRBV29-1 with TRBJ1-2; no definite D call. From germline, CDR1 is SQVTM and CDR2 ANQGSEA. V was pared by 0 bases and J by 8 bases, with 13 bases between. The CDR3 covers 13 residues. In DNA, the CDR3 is TGCAGCGTTGAAGATGCGAGATACGGGGGCTACACCTTC. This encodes CSVEDARYGGYTF.

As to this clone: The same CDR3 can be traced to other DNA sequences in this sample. DNA of the CDR3: TGCAGTGCCCGTTCGGGCTACGAGCAGTACTTC. Translating gives CSARSGYEQYF. The chain combines TRBV20-1 with TRBJ2-7, with D hard to call. Germline CDR1 and CDR2: DFQATT and SNEGSKA (reference sequence). CDR3 length: 11 amino acids. With 6 bases removed from V and 3 bases from J, the gap between germline ends came to 9 bases.

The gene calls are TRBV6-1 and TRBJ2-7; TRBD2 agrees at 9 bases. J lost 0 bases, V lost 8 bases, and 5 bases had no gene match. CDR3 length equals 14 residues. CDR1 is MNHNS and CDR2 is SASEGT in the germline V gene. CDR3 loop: CASSRLAASYEQYF. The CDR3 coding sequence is TGTGCCAGCTCCCGACTAGCGGCCTCCTACGAGCAGTACTTC.

The CDR3 region is CASSPKREENEQFF. CDR3 nucleotide sequence: TGTGCCAGCAGTCCAAAGCGGGAGGAGAATGAGCAGTTCTTC. This sequence joins TRBV27 and TRBJ2-1; 9 positions agree with TRBD2. Germline CDR1 is MNHEY and CDR2 is SMNVEV (reference sequence). The CDR3 sequence is 14 residues long. Unmatched junction bases numbered 6, after V lost 5 bases and J lost 7 bases.

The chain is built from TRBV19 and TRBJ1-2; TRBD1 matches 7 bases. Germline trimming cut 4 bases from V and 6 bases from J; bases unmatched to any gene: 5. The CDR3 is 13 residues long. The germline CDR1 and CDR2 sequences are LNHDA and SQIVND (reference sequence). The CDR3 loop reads CASSTQGRHGYTF. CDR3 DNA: TGTGCCAGTAGTACACAGGGGAGGCATGGCTACACCTTC.

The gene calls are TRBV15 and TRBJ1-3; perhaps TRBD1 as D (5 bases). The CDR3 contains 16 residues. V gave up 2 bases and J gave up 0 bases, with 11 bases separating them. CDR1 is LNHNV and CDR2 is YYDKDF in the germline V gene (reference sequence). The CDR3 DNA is TGTGCCACCAGCAGATTGGCAACAGGCTCTGGAAACACCATATATTTT. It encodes CATSRLATGSGNTIYF.

CDR3 DNA sequence: TGTGCCAGCAGCGCACAGGGGACTAATGAAAAACTGTTTTTT. Encoded protein: CASSAQGTNEKLFF. The genes are TRBV9 and TRBJ1-4, with TRBD1 identical over 7 bases. Germline V lookup: CDR1 SGDLS, CDR2 YYNGEE. V was pared by 3 bases and J by 2 bases, with 1 base of the junction left unmatched. The CDR3 has 14 amino acids. Looking up the rest from reference TRBV9 and TRBJ1-4 gives the full variable domain: DSGVTQTPKHLITATGQRVTLRCSPRSGDLSVYWYQQSLDQGLQFLIQYYNGEERAKGNILERFSAQQFPDLHSELNLSSLELGDSALYFCASSAQGTNEKLFFGSGTQLSVL.